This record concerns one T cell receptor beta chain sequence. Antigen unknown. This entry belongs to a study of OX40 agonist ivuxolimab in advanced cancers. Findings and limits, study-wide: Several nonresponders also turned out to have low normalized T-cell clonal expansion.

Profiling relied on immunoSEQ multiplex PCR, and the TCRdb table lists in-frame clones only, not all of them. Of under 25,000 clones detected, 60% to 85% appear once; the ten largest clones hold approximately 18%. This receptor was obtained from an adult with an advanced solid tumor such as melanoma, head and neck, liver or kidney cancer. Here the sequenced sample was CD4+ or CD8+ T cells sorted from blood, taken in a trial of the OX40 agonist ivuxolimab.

The CDR3 here is CASSHGTGKREKLFF. The CDR3 nucleotides read TGTGCCAGCAGCCATGGGACAGGGAAAAGAGAAAAACTGTTTTTT. The chain carries TRBV11-2 and TRBJ1-4; 9 positions match TRBD1. From germline, CDR1 is SGHAT and CDR2 FQNNGV. The CDR3 contains 15 residues. The V gene end was trimmed by 5 bases and the J gene end by 8 bases; junction bases not matched to a gene: 9.